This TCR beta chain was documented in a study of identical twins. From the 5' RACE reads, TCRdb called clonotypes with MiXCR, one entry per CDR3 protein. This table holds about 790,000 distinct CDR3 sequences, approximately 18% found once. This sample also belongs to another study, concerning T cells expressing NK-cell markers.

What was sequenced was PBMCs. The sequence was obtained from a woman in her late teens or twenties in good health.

The CDR3 bases are TGCAGCGTTGCCAACCGGCCGGCGGGGCCGAACACTGAAGCTTTCTTT. Protein sequence: CSVANRPAGPNTEAFF. This chain uses TRBV29-1 with TRBJ1-1; maybe TRBD1 (5 bases). The V end was cut by 4 bases, the J end by 1 base, with 19 bases between. In germline, CDR1 is SQVTM, CDR2 ANQGSEA. CDR3 size: 16 residues.